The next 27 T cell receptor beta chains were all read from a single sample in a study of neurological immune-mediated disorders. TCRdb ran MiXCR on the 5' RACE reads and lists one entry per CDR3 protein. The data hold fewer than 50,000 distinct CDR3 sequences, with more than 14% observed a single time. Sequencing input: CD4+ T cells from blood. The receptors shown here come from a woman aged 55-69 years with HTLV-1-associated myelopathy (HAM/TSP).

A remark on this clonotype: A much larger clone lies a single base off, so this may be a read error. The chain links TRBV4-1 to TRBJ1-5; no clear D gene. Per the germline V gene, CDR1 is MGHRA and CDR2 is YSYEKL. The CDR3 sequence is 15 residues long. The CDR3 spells CASSQDAQANHPQHF. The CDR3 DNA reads TGCGCCAGCAGCCAAGATGCACAAGCTAATCATCCCCAGCACTTT.

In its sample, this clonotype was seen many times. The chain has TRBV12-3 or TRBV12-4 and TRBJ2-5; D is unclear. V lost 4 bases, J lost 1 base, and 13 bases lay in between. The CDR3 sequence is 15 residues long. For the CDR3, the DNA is TGTGCCAGCAGTTCTATCAGCCCCACCCAAGAGACCCAGTACTTC. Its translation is CASSSISPTQETQYF.

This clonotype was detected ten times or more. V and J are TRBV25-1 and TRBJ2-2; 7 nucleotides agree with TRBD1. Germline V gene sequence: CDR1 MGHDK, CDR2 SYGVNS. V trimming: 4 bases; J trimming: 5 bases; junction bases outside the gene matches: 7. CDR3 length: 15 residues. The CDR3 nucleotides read TGTGCCAGCAGTGCACCCCACAGGGGTACCGGGGAGCTGTTTTTT. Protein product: CASSAPHRGTGELFF. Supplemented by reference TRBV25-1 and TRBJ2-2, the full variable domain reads EADIYQTPRYLVIGTGKKITLECSQTMGHDKMYWYQQDPGMELHLIHYSYGVNSTEKGDLSSESTVSRIRTEHFPLTLESARPSHTSQYLCASSAPHRGTGELFFGEGSRLTVL.

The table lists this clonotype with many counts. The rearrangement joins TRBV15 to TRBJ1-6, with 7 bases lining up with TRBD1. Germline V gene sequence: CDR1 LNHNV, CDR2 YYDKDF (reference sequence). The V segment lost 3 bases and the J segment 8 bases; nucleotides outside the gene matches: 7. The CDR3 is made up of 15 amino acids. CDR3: CATSSYGQEDSPLHF. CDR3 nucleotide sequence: TGTGCCACCAGCAGTTACGGACAGGAGGATTCACCCCTCCACTTT. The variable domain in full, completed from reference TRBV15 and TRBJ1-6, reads DAMVIQNPRYQVTQFGKPVTLSCSQTLNHNVMYWYQQKSSQAPKLLFHYYDKDFNNEADTPDNFQSRRPNTSFCFLDIRSPGLGDTAMYLCATSSYGQEDSPLHFGNGTRLTVT.

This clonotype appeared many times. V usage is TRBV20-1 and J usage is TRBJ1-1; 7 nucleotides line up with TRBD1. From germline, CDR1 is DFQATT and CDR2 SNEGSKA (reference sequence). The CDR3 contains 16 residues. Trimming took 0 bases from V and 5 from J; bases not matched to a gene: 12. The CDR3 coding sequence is TGCAGTGCTAGAGATCTGAGGGGGCGAATCGGGACTGAAGCTTTCTTT. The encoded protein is CSARDLRGRIGTEAFF.

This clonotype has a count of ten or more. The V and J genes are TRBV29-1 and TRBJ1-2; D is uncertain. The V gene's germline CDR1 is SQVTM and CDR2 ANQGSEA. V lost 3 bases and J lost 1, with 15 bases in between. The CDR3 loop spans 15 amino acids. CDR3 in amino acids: CSVDGGAQNNYGYTF. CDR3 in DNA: TGCAGCGTTGATGGCGGAGCTCAAAATAACTATGGCTACACCTTC.

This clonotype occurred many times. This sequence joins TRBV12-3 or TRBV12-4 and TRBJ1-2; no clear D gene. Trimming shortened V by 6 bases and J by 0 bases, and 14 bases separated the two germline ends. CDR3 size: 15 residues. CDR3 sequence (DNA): TGTGCCAGCAGACGAGAGGGTTACACTAACTATGGCTACACCTTC. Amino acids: CASRREGYTNYGYTF.

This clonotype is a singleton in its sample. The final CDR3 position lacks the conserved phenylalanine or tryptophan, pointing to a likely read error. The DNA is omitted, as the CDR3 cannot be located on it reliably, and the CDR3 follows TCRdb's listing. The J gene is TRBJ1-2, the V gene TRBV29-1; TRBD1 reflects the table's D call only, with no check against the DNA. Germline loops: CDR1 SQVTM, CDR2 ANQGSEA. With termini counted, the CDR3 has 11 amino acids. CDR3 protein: CSVVSGGGYNL.

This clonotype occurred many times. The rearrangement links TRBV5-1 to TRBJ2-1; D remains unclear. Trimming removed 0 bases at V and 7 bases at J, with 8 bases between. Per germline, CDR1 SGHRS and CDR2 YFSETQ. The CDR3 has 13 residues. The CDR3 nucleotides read TGCGCCAGCAGCTTGGATTGGGTTAATGAGCAGTTCTTC. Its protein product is CASSLDWVNEQFF.

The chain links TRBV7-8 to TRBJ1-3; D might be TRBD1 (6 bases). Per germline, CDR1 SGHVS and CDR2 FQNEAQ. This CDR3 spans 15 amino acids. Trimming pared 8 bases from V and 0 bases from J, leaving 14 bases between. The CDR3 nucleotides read TGTGCCAGCTCTTCGGGACACGGCTCTGGAAACACCATATATTTT. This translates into CASSSGHGSGNTIYF.

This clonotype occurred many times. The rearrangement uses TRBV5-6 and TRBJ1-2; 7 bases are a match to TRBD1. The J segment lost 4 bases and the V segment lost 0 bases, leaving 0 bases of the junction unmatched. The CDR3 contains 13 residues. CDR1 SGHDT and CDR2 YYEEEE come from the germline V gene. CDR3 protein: CASSLGTGYGYTF. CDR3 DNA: TGTGCCAGCAGCTTGGGGACAGGCTATGGCTACACCTTC.

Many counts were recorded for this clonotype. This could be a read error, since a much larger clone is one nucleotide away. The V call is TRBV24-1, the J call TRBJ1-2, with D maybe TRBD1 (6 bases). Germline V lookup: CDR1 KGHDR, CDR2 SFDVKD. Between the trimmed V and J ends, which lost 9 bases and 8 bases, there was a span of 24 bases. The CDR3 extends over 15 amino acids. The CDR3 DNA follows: TGTGCCACCCCTGGGATACTTTGGGGGCGCGGAGGCTACACCTTC. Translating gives CATPGILWGRGGYTF.

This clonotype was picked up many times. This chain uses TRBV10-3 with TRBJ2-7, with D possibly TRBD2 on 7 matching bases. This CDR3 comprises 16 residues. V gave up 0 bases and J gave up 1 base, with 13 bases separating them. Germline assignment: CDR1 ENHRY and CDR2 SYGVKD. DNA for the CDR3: TGTGCCATCAGTGAGTCGAGGGGGGGCATATCCTACGAGCAGTACTTC. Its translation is CAISESRGGISYEQYF.

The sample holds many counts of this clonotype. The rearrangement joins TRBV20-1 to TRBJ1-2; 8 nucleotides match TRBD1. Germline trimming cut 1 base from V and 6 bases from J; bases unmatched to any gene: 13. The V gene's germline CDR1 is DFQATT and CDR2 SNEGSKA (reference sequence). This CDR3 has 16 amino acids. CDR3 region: CSARVFGQGVVHGYTF. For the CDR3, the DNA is TGCAGTGCTAGAGTATTCGGACAGGGTGTTGTCCATGGCTACACCTTC.

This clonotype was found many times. This CDR3 is CSARSGGEQYF. CDR3 DNA: TGCAGTGCCCGATCGGGGGGCGAGCAGTACTTC. The chain carries TRBV20-1 and TRBJ2-7, with 7 bases identical to TRBD2. J lost 6 bases, V lost 6 bases, and 5 bases had no gene match. Germline V gene lookup returns CDR1 DFQATT and CDR2 SNEGSKA (reference sequence). This CDR3 is built from 11 residues.

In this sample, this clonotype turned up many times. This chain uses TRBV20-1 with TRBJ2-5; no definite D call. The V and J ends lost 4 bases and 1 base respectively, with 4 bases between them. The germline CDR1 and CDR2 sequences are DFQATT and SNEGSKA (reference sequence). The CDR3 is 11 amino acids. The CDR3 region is CSANPQETQYF. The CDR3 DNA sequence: TGCAGTGCTAACCCCCAAGAGACCCAGTACTTC.

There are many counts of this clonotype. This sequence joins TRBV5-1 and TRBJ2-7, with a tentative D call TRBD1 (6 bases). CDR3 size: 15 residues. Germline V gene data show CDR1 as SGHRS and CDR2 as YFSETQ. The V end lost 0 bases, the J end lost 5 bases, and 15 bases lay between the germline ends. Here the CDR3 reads CASSLGPGVMDEQYF. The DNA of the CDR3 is TGCGCCAGCAGCTTGGGGCCAGGGGTTATGGACGAGCAGTACTTC.

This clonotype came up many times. DNA for the CDR3: TGCGCCAGCAGTCGGATTCTGGGGGCAGATACGCAGTATTTT. It codes for CASSRILGADTQYF. This chain connects TRBV5-1 to TRBJ2-3; D may be TRBD1 or TRBD2 (5 bases each). From germline, CDR1 is SGHRS and CDR2 YFSETQ. This CDR3 spans 14 amino acids. The ends were cut back, 5 bases at V and 4 bases at J, with 14 bases in the middle.

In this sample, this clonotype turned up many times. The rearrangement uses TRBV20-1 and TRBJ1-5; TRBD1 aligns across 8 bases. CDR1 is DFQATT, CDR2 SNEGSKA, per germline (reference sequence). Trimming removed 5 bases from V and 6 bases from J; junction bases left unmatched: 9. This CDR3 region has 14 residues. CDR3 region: CSAAKRQGSQPQHF. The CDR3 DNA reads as TGCAGTGCTGCTAAGCGACAGGGGTCTCAGCCCCAGCATTTT.

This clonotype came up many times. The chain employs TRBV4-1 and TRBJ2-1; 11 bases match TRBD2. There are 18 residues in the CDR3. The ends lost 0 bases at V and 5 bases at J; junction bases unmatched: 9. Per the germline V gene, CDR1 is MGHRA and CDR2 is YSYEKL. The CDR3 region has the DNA TGCGCCAGCAGCCAAGATCTCCTAGCGGGGGGTTCCAACAATGAGCAGTTCTTC. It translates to CASSQDLLAGGSNNEQFF.

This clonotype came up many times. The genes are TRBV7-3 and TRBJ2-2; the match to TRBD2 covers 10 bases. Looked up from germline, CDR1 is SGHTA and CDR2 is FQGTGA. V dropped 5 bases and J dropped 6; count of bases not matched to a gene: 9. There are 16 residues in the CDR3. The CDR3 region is CASSLMAAGGAGELFF. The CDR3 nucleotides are TGTGCCAGCAGCCTCATGGCAGCGGGGGGGGCCGGGGAGCTGTTTTTT.

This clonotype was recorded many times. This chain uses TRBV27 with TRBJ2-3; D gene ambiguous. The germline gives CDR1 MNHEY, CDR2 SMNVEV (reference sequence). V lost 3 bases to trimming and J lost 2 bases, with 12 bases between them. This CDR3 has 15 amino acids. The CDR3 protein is CASSFEPRTTDTQYF. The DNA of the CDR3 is TGTGCCAGCAGTTTCGAGCCTCGTACCACAGATACGCAGTATTTT.

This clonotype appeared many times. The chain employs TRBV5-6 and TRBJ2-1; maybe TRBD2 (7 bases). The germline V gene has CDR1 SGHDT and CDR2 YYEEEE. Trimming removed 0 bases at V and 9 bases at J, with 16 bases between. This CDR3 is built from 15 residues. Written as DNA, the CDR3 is TGTGCCAGCAGCTTGGGTGAAAGGGGGGGTAGTGAGCAGTTCTTC. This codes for CASSLGERGGSEQFF.

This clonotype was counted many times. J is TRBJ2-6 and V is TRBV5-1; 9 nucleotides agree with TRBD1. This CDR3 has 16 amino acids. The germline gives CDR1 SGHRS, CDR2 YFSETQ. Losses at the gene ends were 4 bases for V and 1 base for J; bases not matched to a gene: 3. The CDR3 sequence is CASSVGQGSGANVLTF. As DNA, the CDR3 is TGCGCCAGCAGCGTCGGACAGGGGTCTGGGGCCAACGTCCTGACTTTC.

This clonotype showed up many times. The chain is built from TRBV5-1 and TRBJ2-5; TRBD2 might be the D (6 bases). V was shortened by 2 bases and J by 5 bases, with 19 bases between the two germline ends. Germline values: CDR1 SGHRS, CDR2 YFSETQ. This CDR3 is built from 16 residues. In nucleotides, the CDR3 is TGCGCCAGCAGCTTACTCGGTACTCGCGCGGGGGAGACCCAGTACTTC. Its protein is CASSLLGTRAGETQYF.

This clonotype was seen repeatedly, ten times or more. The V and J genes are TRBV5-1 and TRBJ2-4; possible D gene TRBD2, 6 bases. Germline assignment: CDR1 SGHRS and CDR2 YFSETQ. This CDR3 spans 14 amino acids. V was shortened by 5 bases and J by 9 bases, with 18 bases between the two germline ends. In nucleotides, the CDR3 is TGCGCCAGCAGACAATCGACTCCGGAGGGCATTCAGTACTTC. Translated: CASRQSTPEGIQYF.

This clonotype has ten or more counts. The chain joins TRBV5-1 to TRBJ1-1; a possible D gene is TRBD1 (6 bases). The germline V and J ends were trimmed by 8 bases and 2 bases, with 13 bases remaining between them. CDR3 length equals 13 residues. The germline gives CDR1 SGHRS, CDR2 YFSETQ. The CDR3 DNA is TGCGCCAGTTATAAGGACAGCAACACTGAAGCTTTCTTT. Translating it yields CASYKDSNTEAFF.